The source of this T cell receptor beta chain is a study of T and B cells in COVID-19 patients. Study observations and caveats: Sorted SARS-CoV-2-responsive or tetramer+ T cells and CD4+, regulatory and CD8+ subsets were not yet sequenced. At recovery TRB diversity and richness exceeded healthy donors, after highly clonal active COVID-19 repertoires.

As concerns this clonotype: What it binds is not known.

V was shortened by 6 bases and J by 3 bases, with 17 bases between the two germline ends. The V gene's germline CDR1 is KGHSH and CDR2 LQKENI. The CDR3 sequence is 16 residues long. Each TRB amplification used 250-500 ng of genomic DNA from blood. TRB rearrangements were amplified by multiplex PCR with BIOMED2 TRB-A/B primers. Via MiXCR, TCRdb re-called the multiplex PCR reads, giving one row per CDR3 protein. Of 7,000 to 8,000 distinct CDR3 sequences detected, 20% to 30% appear once; the ten largest clones hold roughly a sixth. This receptor was obtained from a human donor with active COVID-19. The sample was blood. The chain employs TRBV18 and TRBJ2-2; possible D gene TRBD2, 7 bases. The DNA for the CDR3 is TGTGCCAGCTCCAGATCGGGGGGCATCGACACCGGGGAGCTGTTTTTT. This codes for CASSRSGGIDTGELFF.